Following are 9 T cell receptor beta chains from one sample sequenced in a study of T cells in Graves' hyperthyroidism and ophthalmopathy. Template material for amplifying TCR beta CDR3 regions consisted of RNA transcripts. HTBI primers were the set used in a first-round RT-PCR of the TCR CDR3. TCRdb passed the multiplex PCR reads through MiXCR, listing each CDR3 protein once. The repertoire holds approximately 700,000 distinct CDR3 sequences, with 16% as singletons. The specimen was blood. Receptors originate from a man aged 18 to 29 with Graves' hyperthyroidism.

The sample holds one count of this clonotype. A much larger clone sits a single nucleotide away, making a read error possible. The chain combines TRBV6-5 with TRBJ1-1; tentatively, D is TRBD1 (5 bases). Germline CDR1 MNHEY, CDR2 SVGAGI. The CDR3 contains 13 residues. The CDR3 DNA is TGTGCCAGCAGTTACTCGGGGCGGACTGAAGCTTCCTTT. Encoded protein: CASSYSGRTEASF.

The V gene is TRBV10-3, the J gene TRBJ2-4; the D is unclear. V dropped 3 bases and J dropped 2 bases, with 11 bases sitting between them. CDR1 is ENHRY and CDR2 is SYGVKD in the germline V gene. This CDR3 region has 15 residues. CDR3 nucleotide sequence: TGTGCCATCAGTGACTACCACGGGCCCAAAAACATTCAGTACTTC. As protein: CAISDYHGPKNIQYF.

As regards this clonotype: Being one base from a much bigger clone, this may be a read error. The chain employs TRBV3-1 and TRBJ1-1; no clear D. CDR1 LGHDT and CDR2 YNNKEL come from the germline V gene (reference sequence). Trimming shortened V by 1 base and J by 5 bases, and 11 bases separated the two germline ends. The CDR3 is made up of 14 amino acids. The CDR3, as DNA: TGTGCCAGCAGCCAAGGAGGCTCCCCGACTGAAGCTTTCTTT. Residues: CASSQGGSPTEAFF.

The J gene is TRBJ2-7, the V gene TRBV25-1; perhaps TRBD1 as D (5 bases). Trimming took off 5 bases at V and 6 bases at J, with 11 bases between the two ends. Germline V CDR1 and CDR2: MGHDK, SYGVNS. This CDR3 has 12 residues. The CDR3 bases are TGTGCCAGCAGTCGGCAGGGTGTCGAGCAGTACTTC. This codes for CASSRQGVEQYF.

CDR3 region: CAWSVMDTSTDTQYF. Here the CDR3 DNA reads TGTGCCTGGAGTGTTATGGATACTAGCACAGATACGCAGTATTTT. This sequence joins TRBV30 and TRBJ2-3; D is unresolved. This CDR3 has 15 amino acids. V shed 0 bases and J shed 0 bases, with 10 bases lying between them. Germline CDR1 is GTSNPN and CDR2 is SVGIG (reference sequence).

The chain uses TRBV19 and TRBJ1-2; D is undetermined. Germline V lookup: CDR1 LNHDA, CDR2 SQIVND (reference sequence). Trimming removed 3 bases at V and 6 bases at J, with 5 bases between. The CDR3 is 11 residues long. As DNA, the CDR3 is TGTGCCAGTAGTATTCAGGATGGCTACACCTTC. Its translation is CASSIQDGYTF.

This clonotype came up many times. The chain has TRBV5-1 and TRBJ2-3, with 8 bases matching TRBD2. The V and J ends lost 4 bases and 0 bases, in that order; junction bases with no gene match: 13. Germline assignment: CDR1 SGHRS and CDR2 YFSETQ. The CDR3 sequence is 18 residues long. CDR3 coding DNA: TGCGCCAGCAGCCGGGGGGGCCTGACACAGAGGAGCACAGATACGCAGTATTTT. Its protein is CASSRGGLTQRSTDTQYF.

This clonotype has at least ten counts. The chain couples TRBV3-1 to TRBJ1-3; no firm D call. Germline-derived CDR1 and CDR2 are LGHDT and YNNKEL (reference sequence). The CDR3 loop spans 14 amino acids. The V end was cut by 6 bases, the J end by 0 bases, with 9 bases between. The CDR3 DNA sequence: TGTGCCAGCAGTCCCTCTTTCTCTGGAAACACCATATATTTT. Translating it yields CASSPSFSGNTIYF.

This clonotype came up a few times. The chain combines TRBV12-3 or TRBV12-4 with TRBJ2-1, with 11 nucleotides matching TRBD2. The CDR3 is made up of 16 amino acids. With V trimmed by 4 bases and J by 8 bases, 10 bases remained unmatched. The chain's CDR3 is CASSWAIAGGRYEQFF. The CDR3 DNA is TGTGCCAGCAGTTGGGCCATAGCGGGAGGGCGTTATGAGCAGTTCTTC.